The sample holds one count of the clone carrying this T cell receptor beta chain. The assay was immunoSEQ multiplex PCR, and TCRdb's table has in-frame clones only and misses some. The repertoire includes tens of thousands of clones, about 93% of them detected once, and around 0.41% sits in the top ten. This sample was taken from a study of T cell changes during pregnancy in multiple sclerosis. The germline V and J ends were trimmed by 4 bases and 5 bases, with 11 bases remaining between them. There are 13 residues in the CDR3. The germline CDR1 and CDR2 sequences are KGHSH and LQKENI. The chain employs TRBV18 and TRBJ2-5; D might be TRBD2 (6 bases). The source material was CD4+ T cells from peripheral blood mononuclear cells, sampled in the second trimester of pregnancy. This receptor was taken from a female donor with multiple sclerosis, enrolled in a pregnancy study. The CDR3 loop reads CASSRGILETQYF. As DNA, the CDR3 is TGTGCCAGCTCACGCGGGATCTTGGAGACCCAGTACTTC. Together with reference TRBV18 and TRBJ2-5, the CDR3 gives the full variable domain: NAGVMQNPRHLVRRRGQEARLRCSPMKGHSHVYWYRQLPEEGLKFMVYLQKENIIDESGMPKERFSAEFPKEGPSILRIQQVVRGDSAAYFCASSRGILETQYFGPGTRLLVL.